The T cell receptor (beta chain) under discussion was sequenced for a study of PD-1 blockade in classical Hodgkin lymphoma (dated by TCRdb to 2018 to 2020). For the wider study: Nivolumab dosing was 3 mg/kg intravenously every 2 weeks, continuing until either disease progression or unacceptable toxicity. A peripheral blood immune signature of response to PD-1 blockade in classical Hodgkin lymphoma was defined using TCR beta sequencing and CyTOF.

To note about this clone: Its binding antigen is unknown. Within one base of it there is no much larger clone, and no base qualities were kept.

Genomic DNA was isolated using the Qiagen DNeasy kit from unsorted PBMCs as well as from negatively selected CD4+ and CD8+ fractions. TCR beta CDR3 regions were amplified by immunoSEQ multiplex PCR using primers annealing to V and J segments. A synthetic immune receptor repertoire was used to minimize amplification bias, and any remaining bias was removed computationally after sequencing. Per the authors' processing: Custom Python scripts were used to quantify repertoire diversity as the Shannon entropy index. Unsorted, CD4+ and CD8+ repertoires were analyzed separately, except for combined analyses in which CD4+ and CD8+ sequences were merged in silico. Clonal expansion was defined as at least a 2-fold frequency increase after treatment relative to C1D1, with a pseudocount of 0.5 for undetected baseline clones. Clones with 0 or 1 copy at C1D1 were classified as singleton clones, and clones with 2 or more copies were classified as non-singleton clones. By matching protein sequences in sorted samples from the same patient, clones expanded in unsorted samples were annotated as CD4+, CD8+ or unknown. Wilcoxon tests on paired samples were used to test diversity changes from C1D1 to C4D1. Drawn from immuneACCESS, this table holds only the in-frame rearrangements with V and J called that TCRdb kept. Clones are partly lost; checked studies trace under half to an unresolved V gene and leave the rest unexplained. For V, J and clone size, that table is used; D and trimming come from the DNA. This sample comprises about 93,000 clones, roughly 80% of them detected only once. The ten most abundant clones make up 15% to 20% of the sample.

Overall results and qualifications from the work: Lower diversity was seen in patients whose nivolumab began less than 1 year after ASCT, and these patients were left out of later analyses so that immune reconstitution would not confound the results. Baseline diversity similar to that of newly diagnosed patients was observed in trial patients achieving complete response, whereas significantly lower diversity was observed in partial responders and progressors. A significant rise by C4D1 was seen in CD4+ but not CD8+ TCR diversity (p=0.0027 vs p=0.16), with the rise being most apparent in complete responders (p=0.02). Only a single clinical trial cohort was studied, and what caused the repertoire differences, possibly disease activity or prior therapy, remained undefined. Baseline TCR diversity was reported to be lower in newly diagnosed patients than in healthy donors and to be lower still in relapsed/refractory patients.

From a lookup of the germline V gene, CDR1 and CDR2 are SGHRS and YFSETQ. Trimming leaves V shorter by 4 bases and J shorter by 7 bases, with the junction holding 16 bases beyond the gene matches. From the cysteine up to the phenylalanine, the CDR3 has a length of 16 residues. The sequence is cut down to CDR3 DNA, 48 bases in frame from base 1. In the paper's terms, the time point label means: cycle 2 day 1 (C2D1) of nivolumab. All trial patients had relapsed after autologous stem cell transplantation, with cohorts A, B and C differing in prior brentuximab vedotin exposure. A total of roughly 57 patients with relapsed/refractory classical Hodgkin lymphoma made up the trial cohort, and each patient's best overall response was complete response, partial response or progressive disease. Single-agent nivolumab was administered to trial patients in the multi-cohort phase II CheckMate 205 trial. An independent review committee assessed best overall response by applying the 2007 International Working Group response criteria. PBMCs from the trial were collected at three points: immediately before nivolumab initiation (C1D1), and during therapy at cycle 2 day 1 and cycle 4 day 1. Peripheral blood was collected in 8 mL Vacutainer Cell Preparation Tubes, from which PBMCs were isolated by centrifugation and then cryopreserved.

This specimen consisted of peripheral blood mononuclear cells (PBMCs), obtained before the second cycle of nivolumab. The chain joins TRBV5-1 to TRBJ2-7; 8 nucleotides in the junction match TRBD2. The TCR sequence derives from a human donor with classical Hodgkin lymphoma. The DNA sequence reads TGCGCCAGCAGCACATTAGCGGGAAATTGGGCGGAGGAGCAGTACTTC. Translated, this gives CASSTLAGNWAEEQYF.